A single sample is the source of the 25 T cell receptor beta chains below, sequenced in a study of beta chain features in type 1 diabetes. No antigen has been assigned to these receptors. Points from the study as a whole: A moderate, significant TCRB CDR3 shortening appeared in type 1 diabetes across four CD4+ subsets.

The isolated RNA, all of it, was reverse transcribed, so expressed TCRB transcripts were what got sequenced. The table came from immunoSEQ multiplex PCR; TCRdb's copy has only in-frame clones and leaves some out. The sample has approximately 100,000 clones; over 25% are singletons. Sequenced sample: central memory CD4+ T cells from blood. Receptors originate from a woman aged 18 to 35 with type 1 diabetes.

The chain joins TRBV5-1 to TRBJ1-1; maybe TRBD1 (6 bases). CDR1 SGHRS and CDR2 YFSETQ come from the germline V gene. The V end lost 0 bases, the J end lost 2 bases, and 11 bases lay between the germline ends. The length of the CDR3 is 15 residues. CDR3 region: CASSLAAGANTEAFF. DNA of the CDR3: TGCGCCAGCAGCTTGGCCGCAGGGGCTAACACTGAAGCTTTCTTT.

This clone was observed many times. The V call is TRBV29-1, the J call TRBJ1-2; TRBD1 matches at 8 bases. The trim removed 3 bases at V and 6 bases at J, leaving 6 bases unmatched. Germline values: CDR1 SQVTM, CDR2 ANQGSEA. This CDR3 region has 13 residues. The DNA for the CDR3 is TGCAGCGTTGACTCCACAGGGGGGAATGGCTACACCTTC. Protein: CSVDSTGGNGYTF.

This rearrangement joins TRBV7-3 to TRBJ2-2; D perhaps matches TRBD2 (5 bases). The germline V gene encodes CDR1 SGHTA and CDR2 FQGTGA. This CDR3 is 13 amino acids long. Trimming removed 8 bases from V and 3 bases from J, with 10 bases in between. This chain's CDR3 is CASAKADTGELFF. CDR3 in DNA: TGTGCCAGCGCAAAAGCGGACACCGGGGAGCTGTTTTTT.

The chain uses TRBV5-1 and TRBJ1-4; perhaps TRBD1 as D (6 bases). The length of the CDR3 is 16 residues. CDR1 and CDR2 from the germline V gene are SGHRS and YFSETQ. V gave up 2 bases and J gave up 5 bases, with 16 bases separating them. CDR3: CASSFSSAGANEKLFF. The DNA for the CDR3 is TGCGCCAGCAGCTTTTCGTCGGCAGGGGCGAATGAAAAACTGTTTTTT.

The chain recombines TRBV5-6 with TRBJ1-2; TRBD1 aligns across 7 bases. J gave up 4 bases and V 0 bases, and 0 bases lay outside the gene matches. Germline CDR1 and CDR2: SGHDT and YYEEEE. The CDR3 runs 13 residues. This CDR3 reads CASSLGTGYGYTF. In DNA, the CDR3 is TGTGCCAGCAGCTTGGGGACAGGCTATGGCTACACCTTC.

This chain connects TRBV11-3 to TRBJ2-5, with a possible D match to TRBD2 (6 bases). The length of the CDR3 is 15 residues. CDR1 and CDR2 (germline): SGHNT, YENEEA. V shed 5 bases and J shed 4 bases, with 17 bases lying between them. For the CDR3, the DNA is TGTGCCAGCAGCCCCGTCCGGGGGTTGGGAGAGACCCAGTACTTC. The encoded protein is CASSPVRGLGETQYF.

J is TRBJ1-1 and V is TRBV18; the match to TRBD1 covers 9 bases. The CDR3 runs to 14 residues. CDR1 and CDR2 (germline): KGHSH, LQKENI. V trimming: 6 bases; J trimming: 8 bases; junction bases outside the gene matches: 10. Here the CDR3 DNA reads TGTGCCAGCTCCTCCGGACAGGGGAATTCGGAAGCTTTCTTT. Protein product: CASSSGQGNSEAFF.

This clone occurred a few times. The chain uses TRBV5-1 and TRBJ1-1; TRBD1 agrees at 7 bases. This CDR3 has 14 amino acids. V gave up 4 bases and J gave up 10 bases; unmatched junction bases: 13. Per the germline V gene, CDR1 is SGHRS and CDR2 is YFSETQ. The CDR3 DNA follows: TGCGCCAGCAGCGCAGGGGACAGTGGAGGGGGAGCTTTCTTT. This gives the protein CASSAGDSGGGAFF. Looking up the rest from reference TRBV5-1 and TRBJ1-1 gives the full variable domain: KAGVTQTPRYLIKTRGQQVTLSCSPISGHRSVSWYQQTPGQGLQFLFEYFSETQRNKGNFPGRFSGRQFSNSRSEMNVSTLELGDSALYLCASSAGDSGGGAFFGQGTRLTVV.

The table lists this clone with a few counts. The V and J genes are TRBV11-2 and TRBJ2-5; TRBD1 might be the D (6 bases). Trimming stripped 6 bases from V and 5 bases from J, with 19 bases between. Germline CDR1 reads SGHAT; CDR2 reads FQNNGV. This CDR3 has 15 amino acids. The CDR3 DNA is TGTGCCAGCAGTACGCAGGGACACTTGGGGGAGACCCAGTACTTC. Protein: CASSTQGHLGETQYF.

This clone was recorded a few times. The rearrangement uses TRBV5-1 and TRBJ1-3; 8 bases line up with TRBD1. J lost 0 bases, V lost 3 bases, and 8 bases had no gene match. The germline V gene has CDR1 SGHRS and CDR2 YFSETQ. CDR3 length: 17 amino acids. CDR3 in DNA: TGCGCCAGCAGCTCCGGACAGGGTAGCCACTCTGGAAACACCATATATTTT. Translating gives CASSSGQGSHSGNTIYF.

This clone has more than one count but fewer than ten. The V gene is TRBV5-4, the J gene TRBJ2-5; 11 nucleotides agree with TRBD2. Germline V lookup: CDR1 SGHNT, CDR2 YYREEE (reference sequence). Trimming cost V 4 bases and J 5 bases; bases outside gene matches: 10. CDR3 size: 16 residues. CDR3: CASSTQLAGVGETQYF. DNA of the CDR3: TGTGCCAGCAGCACCCAACTAGCGGGAGTTGGGGAGACCCAGTACTTC. The full variable domain, rest sourced from reference TRBV5-4 and TRBJ2-5, is ETGVTQSPTHLIKTRGQQVTLRCSSQSGHNTVSWYQQALGQGPQFIFQYYREEENGRGNFPPRFSGLQFPNYSSELNVNALELDDSALYLCASSTQLAGVGETQYFGPGTRLLVL.

The sample holds a few counts of this clone. V gene TRBV30 combines with J gene TRBJ2-3; 7 bases align to TRBD2. The germline V gene encodes CDR1 GTSNPN and CDR2 SVGIG (reference sequence). V lost 3 bases and J lost 0; bases outside the gene matches: 0. This CDR3 has 13 amino acids. The CDR3 DNA sequence: TGTGCCTGGAGCGGGGGGAGCACAGATACGCAGTATTTT. Its translation is CAWSGGSTDTQYF.

This clone was seen a handful of times. V usage is TRBV6-6 and J usage is TRBJ2-6, with D perhaps matching TRBD2 (6 bases). The germline CDR1 and CDR2 sequences are MNHNY and SVGAGI (reference sequence). V lost 5 bases to trimming and J lost 3 bases, with 11 bases between them. The CDR3 is 15 residues long. Here the CDR3 DNA reads TGTGCCAGCAGTCCGGCGGGGAGTGGGGCCAACGTCCTGACTTTC. Protein sequence: CASSPAGSGANVLTF.

This clone appeared a few times. V and J are TRBV29-1 and TRBJ1-1; 9 bases line up with TRBD1. The CDR3 consists of 16 residues. V lost 0 bases and J lost 1; bases outside the gene matches: 6. CDR1 and CDR2 (germline): SQVTM, ANQGSEA. The CDR3 DNA is TGCAGCGTTGAAGATCGGACAGGGGCACGGAACACTGAAGCTTTCTTT. As protein: CSVEDRTGARNTEAFF.

The DNA for the CDR3 is TGTGCCAGCAGTTACTACGGGAGCTCCTACAATGAGCAGTTCTTC. It encodes CASSYYGSSYNEQFF. This chain uses TRBV6-6 with TRBJ2-1; possible D gene TRBD2, 6 bases. CDR1 MNHNY and CDR2 SVGAGI come from the germline V gene (reference sequence). With 1 base removed from V and 0 bases from J, the gap between germline ends came to 7 bases. The CDR3 runs to 15 residues.

Concerning this clone itself: Within the sample, other DNA sequences also encode this same CDR3. V usage is TRBV7-9 and J usage is TRBJ1-2; D call uncertain. This CDR3 is 11 amino acids long. V lost 5 bases, J lost 7 bases, and 8 bases lay in between. CDR1 and CDR2 from the germline V gene are SEHNR and FQNEAQ (reference sequence). CDR3 bases: TGTGCCAGCAGCCGAGAGGGTGGCTACACCTTC. Encoded protein: CASSREGGYTF.

The rearrangement links TRBV7-9 to TRBJ1-1; D call uncertain. Between the trimmed V and J ends, which lost 3 bases and 2 bases, there was a span of 7 bases. The CDR3 runs to 13 residues. In germline, CDR1 is SEHNR, CDR2 FQNEAQ (reference sequence). The CDR3 region has the DNA TGTGCCAGCAGCTTCTCGAGTAACACTGAAGCTTTCTTT. It encodes CASSFSSNTEAFF.

The rearrangement joins TRBV10-1 to TRBJ2-1, with D tentatively TRBD2 (5 bases). Germline-derived CDR1 and CDR2 are WNHNN and SYGVQD (reference sequence). V was trimmed by 3 bases and J by 5 bases, leaving 17 bases between them. This CDR3 region has 16 residues. CDR3 loop: CASSDPDSLGNNEQFF. The CDR3 DNA follows: TGCGCCAGCAGTGACCCGGACTCCCTGGGTAACAATGAGCAGTTCTTC.

This clone was seen only a few times. This chain connects TRBV11-3 to TRBJ2-4; no clear D. Germline V CDR1 and CDR2: SGHNT, YENEEA. The CDR3 loop spans 14 amino acids. Trimming removed 4 bases from V and 2 bases from J, with 9 bases in between. The CDR3 spells CASSSHGSKNIQYF. The CDR3 DNA reads TGTGCCAGCAGCTCGCACGGGTCCAAAAACATTCAGTACTTC.

In this sample, this clone turned up a few times. The rearrangement uses TRBV5-1 and TRBJ2-1, with TRBD2 matching 8 bases. This CDR3 is built from 13 residues. V shed 3 bases, J shed 7 bases, and the junction held 3 bases outside the gene matches. From germline, CDR1 is SGHRS and CDR2 YFSETQ. The CDR3 sequence is CASSSLAGNEQFF. CDR3 DNA sequence: TGCGCCAGCAGCTCGTTAGCGGGAAATGAGCAGTTCTTC.

The V call is TRBV6-1, the J call TRBJ1-5; D unclear. The CDR3 is 13 amino acids. Trimming took 6 bases from V and 7 from J, leaving 13 bases between them. The germline gives CDR1 MNHNS, CDR2 SASEGT. The CDR3 region has the DNA TGTGCCAGCAGGGTGGACGGGGTCCAGCCCCAGCATTTT. It is translated as CASRVDGVQPQHF.

This clone was counted only a few times. This chain connects TRBV30 to TRBJ2-6, with D perhaps TRBD1 (6 bases). The CDR3 consists of 15 residues. V was clipped by 3 bases and J by 0 bases, with 9 bases between them. Germline lookup yields CDR1 GTSNPN and CDR2 SVGIG (reference sequence). The CDR3 nucleotides are TGTGCCTGGAGCACAGGGAACTCTGGGGCCAACGTCCTGACTTTC. This translates into CAWSTGNSGANVLTF.

This clone occurred a few times. The chain combines TRBV7-3 with TRBJ2-7, with 12 bases that match TRBD2. Germline loops: CDR1 SGHTA, CDR2 FQGTGA. V trimming: 6 bases; J trimming: 4 bases; junction bases outside the gene matches: 4. The CDR3 totals 14 residues. This chain's CDR3 is CASRLTSGSYEQYF. The CDR3 nucleotides read TGTGCCAGCAGATTGACTAGCGGGAGTTACGAGCAGTACTTC.

The CDR3 DNA follows: TGTGCCAGCAGTTCTAACCCGGGAAATGAAAAACTGTTTTTT. Translated: CASSSNPGNEKLFF. The genes are TRBV2 and TRBJ1-4; D is uncertain. The germline V and J ends were trimmed by 5 bases and 5 bases, with 12 bases remaining between them. The germline gives CDR1 SNHLY, CDR2 FYNNEI. The CDR3 spans 14 residues.

The chain links TRBV6-6 to TRBJ1-5; possibly TRBD1 for D (6 bases). This CDR3 is 13 amino acids long. Germline-derived CDR1 and CDR2 are MNHNY and SVGAGI (reference sequence). Trimming cost V 5 bases and J 6 bases, with 11 bases left between them. The CDR3 protein is CASSATGIQPQHF. The CDR3 DNA sequence: TGTGCCAGCAGTGCCACAGGGATTCAGCCCCAGCATTTT.